The rows below give T cell receptor beta chains drawn from one sample of a study of blood T cell repertoires in COVID-19. The data were produced by immunoSEQ multiplex PCR, yet TCRdb's version contains in-frame clones alone and is incomplete. The table has almost 350,000 clones, around 90% seen once. Material: peripheral blood. The origin of the receptors is an older woman with COVID-19, enrolled during active disease. Both conserved end residues are part of each CDR3. Fields, in order: D gene, J gene, CDR3 length, V gene, clone size, CDR3 protein, CDR3 DNA. The D gene is left open where the match is weak. For some rows the clone size is stated as once, few or many, or as a class when expanded; others skip it.

TRBD1,TRBJ1-6,16,TRBV7-8,NA,CASTRRGPFYNSPLHF,TGTGCCAGCACCCGGAGGGGGCCCTTTTATAATTCACCCCTCCACTTT
TRBD2,TRBJ2-7,16,TRBV2,NA,CASTRAGGLGSYEQYF,TGTGCCAGCACCAGAGCGGGGGGTCTCGGCTCCTACGAGCAGTACTTC
TRBD1,TRBJ1-2,15,TRBV9,NA,CASSVGTGGYYGYTF,TGTGCCAGCAGCGTAGGGACAGGGGGTTACTATGGCTACACCTTC
NA,TRBJ1-1,13,TRBV2,NA,CASSPLWNTEAFF,TGTGCCAGCAGCCCACTGTGGAACACTGAAGCTTTCTTT
TRBD1,TRBJ1-1,14,TRBV5-1,once,CASSTGQMNTEAFF,TGCGCCAGCAGCACGGGACAGATGAACACTGAAGCTTTCTTT
NA,TRBJ1-4,15,TRBV5-1,NA,CASSLGQLVGEKLFF,TGCGCCAGCAGCTTGGGGCAGCTAGTCGGGGAAAAACTGTTTTTT
TRBD2,TRBJ2-3,15,TRBV19,NA,CASTLSGGRADTQYF,TGTGCCAGTACCCTTAGCGGGGGGCGGGCAGATACGCAGTATTTT
TRBD1,TRBJ1-1,15,TRBV6-5,once,CASSQGQGVNTEAFF,TGTGCCAGCAGTCAGGGACAGGGAGTGAACACTGAAGCTTTCTTT
NA,TRBJ1-5,19,TRBV9,NA,CASSVIVPLTGHSNQPQHF,TGTGCCAGCAGCGTTATAGTCCCACTGACAGGACATAGCAATCAGCCCCAGCATTTT
NA,TRBJ2-1,11,TRBV29-1,NA,CSVNNYNEQFF,TGCAGCGTTAACAACTACAATGAGCAGTTCTTC
TRBD1,TRBJ2-5,14,TRBV19,NA,CASSTRQGQETQYF,TGTGCCAGTAGTACCCGACAGGGTCAAGAGACCCAGTACTTC
TRBD1,TRBJ1-2,13,TRBV5-6,once,CASSLGTASGHTF,TGTGCCAGCAGCTTAGGGACAGCTTCGGGCCACACCTTC
TRBD1,TRBJ2-1,16,TRBV5-1,NA,CASGNRQGAVYNEQFF,TGCGCCAGCGGGAATAGACAGGGGGCGGTTTACAATGAGCAGTTCTTC
TRBD1,TRBJ1-4,15,TRBV5-4,NA,CASSVRTGQNEKLFF,TGTGCCAGCAGCGTACGGACAGGACAAAATGAAAAACTGTTTTTT
TRBD1,TRBJ1-1,13,TRBV18,few,CASSAQGYTEAFF,TGTGCCAGCTCAGCACAGGGGTACACTGAAGCTTTCTTT
TRBD1,TRBJ1-5,15,TRBV6-6,NA,CASSSVDRSGQPQHF,TGTGCCAGCAGCTCGGTGGACAGGTCTGGGCAGCCCCAGCATTTT
TRBD2,TRBJ2-7,15,TRBV9,once,CASSPSGGRSYEQYF,TGTGCCAGCAGTCCAAGCGGGGGGAGATCCTACGAGCAGTACTTC
NA,TRBJ1-2,13,TRBV29-1,NA,CSVKEGQTYGYTF,TGCAGCGTGAAAGAAGGACAGACTTATGGCTACACCTTC
TRBD1,TRBJ1-1,15,TRBV4-1,NA,CASSHNRGMNTEAFF,TGCGCCAGCAGCCACAACAGGGGCATGAACACTGAAGCTTTCTTT
NA,TRBJ2-7,15,TRBV7-9,NA,CASSVTRDTSHEQYF,TGTGCCAGCAGCGTCACCCGGGACACATCCCACGAGCAGTACTTC
NA,TRBJ2-1,15,TRBV27,NA,CASSTPRDTYNEQFF,TGTGCCAGCAGTACCCCCCGGGACACTTACAATGAGCAGTTCTTC
NA,TRBJ1-2,15,TRBV7-9,once,CASSANRGGSYGYTF,TGTGCCAGCAGCGCAAACAGAGGCGGGAGCTATGGCTACACCTTC
TRBD1,TRBJ1-2,15,TRBV19,NA,CASSISPGGGYGYTF,TGTGCCAGTAGTATTTCACCAGGGGGCGGCTATGGCTACACCTTC
NA,TRBJ1-2,15,TRBV5-1,NA,CASSLRPGLIYGYTF,TGCGCCAGCAGCTTGAGACCAGGGCTCATCTATGGCTACACCTTC
TRBD1,TRBJ1-2,17,TRBV5-5,NA,CASSPHTRGQGLYGYTF,TGTGCCAGCAGCCCGCACACCCGGGGACAGGGTCTCTATGGCTACACCTTC
NA,TRBJ2-7,17,TRBV13,NA,CASSSWFGAKPSYEQYF,TGTGCCAGCAGCTCCTGGTTCGGAGCTAAACCGTCCTACGAGCAGTACTTC
TRBD1,TRBJ1-2,13,TRBV18,NA,CASSPDRDYGYTF,TGTGCCAGCTCACCAGACAGGGACTATGGCTACACCTTC
TRBD1,TRBJ2-7,13,TRBV6-5,NA,CASKLTGTYEQYF,TGTGCCAGCAAGCTGACAGGGACCTACGAGCAGTACTTC
NA,TRBJ2-1,15,TRBV5-1,NA,CASSPGGRTYNEQFF,TGCGCCAGCAGCCCAGGGGGGCGGACCTACAATGAGCAGTTCTTC
TRBD1,TRBJ1-5,15,TRBV5-6,NA,CASSRAPGQGQPQHF,TGTGCCAGCAGCCGCGCCCCGGGACAGGGGCAGCCCCAGCATTTT
TRBD1,TRBJ1-5,16,TRBV6-6,NA,CASSYSIWDRPLPQHF,TGTGCCAGCAGTTACTCGATTTGGGACAGACCTCTCCCCCAGCATTTT
NA,TRBJ2-3,12,TRBV6-5,NA,CASSRAKGYLYF,TGTGCCAGCAGCAGGGCCAAGGGCTATCTGTATTTT
TRBD1,TRBJ1-3,15,TRBV2,NA,CASTGGKSSGNTIYF,TGTGCCAGCACAGGGGGTAAGAGCTCTGGAAACACCATATATTTT
NA,TRBJ1-1,13,TRBV28,NA,CASTISWATEAFF,TGTGCCAGCACTATTTCCTGGGCCACTGAAGCTTTCTTT
NA,TRBJ1-5,12,TRBV10-3,NA,CAIGLADQPQHF,TGTGCCATCGGTCTCGCAGATCAGCCCCAGCATTTT
TRBD2,TRBJ2-3,17,TRBV19,NA,CASSTQRGGSGTDTQYF,TGTGCCAGTAGTACCCAGCGGGGGGGGTCCGGCACAGATACGCAGTATTTT
NA,TRBJ2-3,14,TRBV18,once,CASSFGISTDTQYF,TGTGCCAGCTCATTCGGGATATCCACAGATACGCAGTATTTT
NA,TRBJ1-4,13,TRBV2,NA,CAGRQVPNEKLFF,TGTGCCGGTCGACAGGTGCCTAATGAAAAACTGTTTTTT
NA,TRBJ1-1,14,TRBV11-2,NA,CASSLVGGGTEAFF,TGTGCCAGCAGCTTAGTCGGCGGGGGCACTGAAGCTTTCTTT
NA,TRBJ2-6,15,TRBV27,NA,CASRPGSPGANVLTF,TGTGCCAGCAGACCAGGGTCTCCGGGGGCCAACGTCCTGACTTTC
TRBD1,TRBJ1-2,14,TRBV5-1,few,CASSSGTGLNGYTF,TGCGCCAGCAGCTCGGGGACAGGGCTTAATGGCTACACCTTC
TRBD1,TRBJ2-2,15,TRBV3-1/TRBV3-2,NA,CASSQGAGGAGELFF,TGTGCCAGCAGCCAAGGGGCAGGGGGAGCCGGGGAGCTGTTTTTT
TRBD1,TRBJ1-2,15,TRBV6-5,NA,CASSVRDRDNYGYTF,TGTGCCAGCAGCGTGAGGGACAGGGATAACTATGGCTACACCTTC
NA,TRBJ2-5,13,TRBV9,NA,CASSVSGQETQYF,TGTGCCAGCAGCGTATCCGGCCAAGAGACCCAGTACTTC
TRBD1,TRBJ1-4,15,TRBV11-1,NA,CASSLRGQSNEKLFF,TGTGCCAGCAGCCTAAGGGGACAGAGTAATGAAAAACTGTTTTTT
NA,TRBJ2-1,13,TRBV6-2/TRBV6-3,few,CASSPGLPREQFF,TGTGCCAGCAGTCCGGGACTCCCAAGGGAGCAGTTCTTC
NA,TRBJ1-1,12,TRBV11-3,NA,CASSLKRYEAFF,TGTGCCAGCAGCCTCAAGAGGTATGAAGCTTTCTTT
TRBD2,TRBJ2-2,17,TRBV3-1/TRBV3-2,NA,CASSTLAGGYNTGELFF,TGTGCCAGCAGCACACTAGCGGGGGGATATAACACCGGGGAGCTGTTTTTT
TRBD2,TRBJ2-3,14,TRBV5-1,NA,CASRSGLAVDTQYF,TGCGCCAGCAGGTCGGGACTAGCGGTAGATACGCAGTATTTT
TRBD2,TRBJ2-1,16,TRBV5-1,NA,CASSLAAIAGYNEQFF,TGCGCCAGCAGCTTGGCCGCGATAGCGGGGTACAATGAGCAGTTCTTC
TRBD2,TRBJ2-5,17,TRBV7-9,NA,CASSLRPLAGIQETQYF,TGTGCCAGCAGCTTAAGACCCCTAGCGGGGATACAAGAGACCCAGTACTTC
TRBD2,TRBJ2-5,14,TRBV2,NA,CATSSGSGVETQYF,TGTGCCACTTCTAGCGGGTCGGGGGTAGAGACCCAGTACTTC
NA,TRBJ2-7,18,TRBV5-1,NA,CASRLRPGQGKGSYEQYF,TGCGCCAGCAGGTTGAGACCGGGACAAGGAAAGGGGAGCTACGAGCAGTACTTC
NA,TRBJ1-2,13,TRBV3-1/TRBV3-2,NA,CASNPGGFYGYTF,TGTGCCAGCAACCCCGGCGGATTCTATGGCTACACCTTC